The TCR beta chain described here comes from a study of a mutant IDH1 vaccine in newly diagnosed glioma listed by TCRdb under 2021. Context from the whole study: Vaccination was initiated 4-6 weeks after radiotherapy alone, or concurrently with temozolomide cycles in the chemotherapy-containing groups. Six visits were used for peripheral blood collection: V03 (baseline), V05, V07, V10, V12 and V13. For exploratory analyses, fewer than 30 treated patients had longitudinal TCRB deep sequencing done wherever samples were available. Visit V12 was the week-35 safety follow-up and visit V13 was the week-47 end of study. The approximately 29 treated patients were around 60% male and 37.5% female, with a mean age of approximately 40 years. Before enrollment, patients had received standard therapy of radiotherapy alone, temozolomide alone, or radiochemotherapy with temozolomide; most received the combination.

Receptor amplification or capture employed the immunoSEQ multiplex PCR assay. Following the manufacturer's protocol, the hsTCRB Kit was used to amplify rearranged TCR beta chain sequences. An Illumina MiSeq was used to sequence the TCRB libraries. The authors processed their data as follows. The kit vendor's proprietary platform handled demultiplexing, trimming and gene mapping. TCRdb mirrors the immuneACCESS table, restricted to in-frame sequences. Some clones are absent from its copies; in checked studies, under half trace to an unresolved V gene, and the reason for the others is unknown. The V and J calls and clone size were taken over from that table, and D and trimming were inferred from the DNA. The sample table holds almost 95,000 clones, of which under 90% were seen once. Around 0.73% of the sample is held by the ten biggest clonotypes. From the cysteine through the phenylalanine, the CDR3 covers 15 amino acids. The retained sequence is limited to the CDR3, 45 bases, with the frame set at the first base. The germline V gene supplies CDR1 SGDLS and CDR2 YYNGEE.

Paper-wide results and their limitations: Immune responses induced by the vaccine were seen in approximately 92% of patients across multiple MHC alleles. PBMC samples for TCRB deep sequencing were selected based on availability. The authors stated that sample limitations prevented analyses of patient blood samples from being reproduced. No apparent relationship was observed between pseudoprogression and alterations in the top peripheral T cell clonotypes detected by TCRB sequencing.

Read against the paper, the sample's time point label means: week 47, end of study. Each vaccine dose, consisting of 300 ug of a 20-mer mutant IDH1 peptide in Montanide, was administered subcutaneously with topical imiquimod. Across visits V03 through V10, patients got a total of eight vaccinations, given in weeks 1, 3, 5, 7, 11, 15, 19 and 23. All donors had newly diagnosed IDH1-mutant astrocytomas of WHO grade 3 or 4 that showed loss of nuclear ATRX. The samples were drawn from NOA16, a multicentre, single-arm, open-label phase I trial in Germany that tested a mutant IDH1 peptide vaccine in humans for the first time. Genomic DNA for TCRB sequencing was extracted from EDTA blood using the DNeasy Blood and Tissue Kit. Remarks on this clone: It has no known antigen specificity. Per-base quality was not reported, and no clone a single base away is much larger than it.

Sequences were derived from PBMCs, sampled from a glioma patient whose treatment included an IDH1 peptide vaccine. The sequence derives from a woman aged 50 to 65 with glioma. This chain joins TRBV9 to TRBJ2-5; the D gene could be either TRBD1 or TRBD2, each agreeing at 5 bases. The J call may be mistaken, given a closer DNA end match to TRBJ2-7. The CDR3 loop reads CASSPAGTTSYEQYF. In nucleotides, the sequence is TGTGCCAGCAGCCCAGCCGGGACCACCTCCTACGAGCAGTACTTC.